Listed here are 32 T cell receptor beta chains from one sample, sequenced in a study of neurological immune-mediated disorders. MiXCR, applied by TCRdb to the 5' RACE reads, yields one record per CDR3 protein. This sample has tens of thousands of distinct CDR3 sequences, with around 4.2% found just once. Sequencing was carried out using PBMCs. The receptors were gathered from a man aged 25-45 years with multiple sclerosis.

There are many counts of this clonotype. The DNA of the CDR3 is TGTGCCAGCAGTTACTCGGGTGCGTGGGAGACCCAGTACTTC. Translation: CASSYSGAWETQYF. The chain joins TRBV6-6 to TRBJ2-5; D remains ambiguous. Trimming removed 0 bases at V and 5 bases at J, with 10 bases between. Per germline, CDR1 MNHNY and CDR2 SVGAGI (reference sequence). CDR3 length: 14 amino acids.

This clonotype was recorded many times. The chain combines TRBV14 with TRBJ2-1, with 10 nucleotides matching TRBD1. With 0 bases clipped from V and 6 bases from J, the junction kept 5 bases outside the gene matches. This CDR3 has 16 residues. Germline lookup yields CDR1 SGHDN and CDR2 FVKESK. DNA of the CDR3: TGTGCCAGCAGCCAAGAGTGGGGGACAGGGGCCAATGAGCAGTTCTTC. As protein: CASSQEWGTGANEQFF.

This clonotype was seen ten or more times. The chain employs TRBV12-3 or TRBV12-4 and TRBJ2-7; D is uncertain. CDR3 length: 14 amino acids. Trimming left V 1 base short and J 2 bases short, with 9 bases between. This chain's CDR3 is CASSLGIHTYEQYF. CDR3 in DNA: TGTGCCAGCAGTTTAGGGATCCACACCTACGAGCAGTACTTC.

This clonotype was recorded at least ten times. The rearrangement uses TRBV5-1 and TRBJ1-1; 7 nucleotides align to TRBD1. CDR1 is SGHRS, CDR2 YFSETQ, per germline. CDR3 size: 13 residues. J gave up 3 bases and V 4 bases, and 3 bases lay outside the gene matches. DNA of the CDR3: TGCGCCAGCAGCCGTACAGGGGACACTGAAGCTTTCTTT. It is translated as CASSRTGDTEAFF.

The sample holds many counts of this clonotype. The CDR3: CASSFPEGGETQYF. CDR3 sequence (DNA): TGTGCCAGCAGCTTTCCGGAGGGCGGAGAGACCCAGTACTTC. J is TRBJ2-5 and V is TRBV7-2, with D possibly being TRBD2 (6 bases). The CDR3 has 14 residues. Looked up from germline, CDR1 is SGHTA and CDR2 is FQGNSA. V was clipped by 3 bases and J by 4 bases, with 12 bases between them.

This clonotype has at least ten counts. The rearrangement links TRBV10-3 to TRBJ2-3; D gene ambiguous. Germline V gives CDR1 ENHRY, CDR2 SYGVKD. Trimming removed 6 bases from V and 1 base from J, with 11 bases in between. This CDR3 contains 14 residues. The CDR3 spells CAIRFAAGTDTQYF. DNA for the CDR3: TGTGCCATCAGGTTCGCGGCCGGCACAGATACGCAGTATTTT.

This clonotype was seen many times. This chain connects TRBV7-2 to TRBJ1-4; the match to TRBD1 covers 8 bases. V lost 7 bases, J lost 2 bases, and 3 bases stayed unmatched. The CDR3 is made up of 14 amino acids. The germline V gene has CDR1 SGHTA and CDR2 FQGNSA. The CDR3 sequence is CASTRDRTNEKLFF. The CDR3 DNA follows: TGTGCCAGCACCAGGGACAGGACTAATGAAAAACTGTTTTTT.

This clonotype appeared a few times. The gene calls are TRBV3-1 and TRBJ2-3; 11 positions match TRBD2. The CDR3 sequence is 16 residues long. Per the germline V gene, CDR1 is LGHDT and CDR2 is YNNKEL (reference sequence). V shed 5 bases and J 2 bases; nucleotides not matched to a gene: 6. CDR3 bases: TGTGCCAGCAGCAAACTAGCGGGGGCCTTCACAGATACGCAGTATTTT. Translating it yields CASSKLAGAFTDTQYF.

This clonotype showed up many times. The chain couples TRBV30 to TRBJ2-1; TRBD2 might be the D (5 bases). This CDR3 is built from 15 residues. V was shortened by 0 bases and J by 3 bases, with 12 bases between the two germline ends. Germline CDR1 reads GTSNPN; CDR2 reads SVGIG (reference sequence). The CDR3 DNA reads as TGTGCCTGGAGTGTACGAGGGCCGTTCTACAATGAGCAGTTCTTC. This encodes CAWSVRGPFYNEQFF.

At least ten counts were recorded for this clonotype. A read error may explain this, as a much larger clone is one base away. V usage is TRBV7-9 and J usage is TRBJ2-1; unclear D gene. CDR1 and CDR2 (germline): SEHNR, FQNEAQ (reference sequence). Trimming pared 5 bases from V and 6 bases from J, leaving 11 bases between. This CDR3 spans 13 amino acids. The CDR3 here is CASSTQIGNEQFF. In DNA form, the CDR3 reads TGTGCCAGCAGCACTCAAATAGGCAATGAGCAGTTCTTC.

This clonotype appeared many times. The chain recombines TRBV20-1 with TRBJ2-5; 8 bases agree with TRBD2. Germline V gene lookup returns CDR1 DFQATT and CDR2 SNEGSKA (reference sequence). J gave up 5 bases and V 1 base, and 6 bases lay outside the gene matches. The CDR3 spans 14 residues. The CDR3 DNA reads as TGCAGTGCTAGAGGGGGCGGGGGGACTGAGACCCAGTACTTC. Translating it yields CSARGGGGTETQYF.

The chain couples TRBV7-9 to TRBJ1-6, with 8 bases lining up with TRBD1. CDR1 is SEHNR, CDR2 FQNEAQ, per germline (reference sequence). CDR3 length: 14 residues. V gave up 5 bases and J gave up 19 bases; unmatched junction bases: 16. CDR3 sequence: CASSPPDRAPRLHF. CDR3 DNA: TGTGCCAGCAGCCCTCCGGACAGGGCCCCGCGGCTACACTTT.

This clonotype has ten or more counts. The V and J genes are TRBV7-9 and TRBJ1-6; the match to TRBD1 covers 7 bases. Trimming at V came to 4 bases and at J to 10 bases, leaving 4 bases not matched to a gene. This CDR3 is 13 amino acids long. CDR1 and CDR2 from the germline V gene are SEHNR and FQNEAQ (reference sequence). The CDR3 sequence: CASSSTGESPLHF. The CDR3 DNA sequence: TGTGCCAGCAGCTCAACAGGGGAATCACCCCTCCACTTT. Variable domain in full (rest from reference TRBV7-9 and TRBJ1-6): DTGVSQNPRHKITKRGQNVTFRCDPISEHNRLYWYRQTLGQGPEFLTYFQNEAQLEKSRLLSDRFSAERPKGSFSTLEIQRTEQGDSAMYLCASSSTGESPLHFGNGTRLTVT.

This clonotype occurred many times. The V and J genes are TRBV5-1 and TRBJ2-7; D unresolved. V shed 0 bases and J shed 0 bases, with 7 bases lying between them. Germline CDR1 SGHRS, CDR2 YFSETQ. The CDR3 has 14 residues. CDR3 in amino acids: CASSLVTDSYEQYF. DNA for the CDR3: TGCGCCAGCAGCTTGGTCACAGACTCCTACGAGCAGTACTTC.

This clonotype was observed many times. The chain couples TRBV4-3 to TRBJ1-2, with D maybe TRBD1 (6 bases). In germline, CDR1 is LGHNA, CDR2 YSLEER. This CDR3 comprises 17 residues. Trimming removed 0 bases from V and 5 bases from J, with 19 bases in between. The CDR3 reads CASSQEAGDLLTYGYTF. Written as DNA, the CDR3 is TGCGCCAGCAGCCAAGAAGCAGGGGACCTCCTCACTTATGGCTACACCTTC.

This clonotype was observed a handful of times. Given the absence of the conserved phenylalanine or tryptophan at the CDR3 end, a read error is likely. The V call is TRBV20-1, the J call TRBJ2-3; 11 nucleotides align to TRBD1. V lost 6 bases to trimming and J lost 6 bases; unmatched junction nucleotides: 8. The CDR3 extends over 14 amino acids. Germline CDR1 is DFQATT and CDR2 is SNEGSKA (reference sequence). The CDR3 is CSAMDRGRGDTQYN. DNA of the CDR3: TGCAGTGCCATGGACAGGGGGCGCGGGGATACGCAGTATAAT.

This clonotype was seen many times. The V call is TRBV5-1, the J call TRBJ2-2; weak D call: TRBD2 (6 bases). V lost 7 bases to trimming and J lost 5 bases, with 18 bases between them. The germline V gene has CDR1 SGHRS and CDR2 YFSETQ. The CDR3 length is 15 residues. The CDR3 DNA reads TGCGCCAGCCGATTCGGTTGGGCGGGGACCGGGGAGCTGTTTTTT. Encoded protein: CASRFGWAGTGELFF.

This clonotype has only a few counts. J is TRBJ2-7 and V is TRBV7-9; D uncertain. This CDR3 region has 14 residues. Germline CDR1 and CDR2: SEHNR and FQNEAQ (reference sequence). The germline V and J ends were trimmed by 2 bases and 2 bases, with 10 bases remaining between them. The DNA of the CDR3 is TGTGCCAGCAGCTTAACCGGAATCCCCTACGAGCAGTACTTC. This translates into CASSLTGIPYEQYF.

Ten or more counts support this clonotype. The chain combines TRBV6-6 with TRBJ2-2, with TRBD1 matching 10 bases. The CDR3 length is 17 residues. V lost 2 bases and J lost 6; bases outside the gene matches: 9. CDR1 and CDR2 (germline): MNHNY, SVGAGI (reference sequence). This CDR3 reads CASSYPPGTGVSGELFF. The CDR3 nucleotides read TGTGCCAGCAGTTACCCCCCCGGGACAGGGGTTTCCGGGGAGCTGTTTTTT.

This clonotype was observed many times. The rearrangement uses TRBV5-6 and TRBJ2-2; a weak D match, TRBD2 (5 bases). V lost 3 bases and J lost 3, with 15 bases in between. The CDR3 totals 16 residues. CDR1 SGHDT and CDR2 YYEEEE come from the germline V gene. The CDR3 DNA follows: TGTGCCAGCAGCTCCGTCTACGGGATCTACACCGGGGAGCTGTTTTTT. Encoded protein: CASSSVYGIYTGELFF.

The table lists this clonotype with many counts. The rearrangement uses TRBV20-1 and TRBJ2-3; 12 positions match TRBD2. V lost 6 bases, J lost 5 bases, and 3 bases stayed unmatched. This CDR3 has 13 amino acids. Germline-derived CDR1 and CDR2 are DFQATT and SNEGSKA (reference sequence). The CDR3 here is CSAGLAGLDTQYF. CDR3 coding DNA: TGCAGTGCCGGACTAGCGGGGTTAGATACGCAGTATTTT.

This chain connects TRBV15 to TRBJ1-4, with D hard to call. Between the trimmed V and J ends, which lost 3 bases and 1 base, there was a span of 9 bases. This CDR3 region has 15 residues. The germline gives CDR1 LNHNV, CDR2 YYDKDF (reference sequence). This CDR3 reads CATSRTTRTNEKLFF. CDR3 DNA: TGTGCCACCAGCAGGACGACACGAACTAATGAAAAACTGTTTTTT.

This clonotype has a count of ten or more. The rearrangement joins TRBV29-1 to TRBJ2-5, with D possibly matching TRBD1 (5 bases). Germline V gene sequence: CDR1 SQVTM, CDR2 ANQGSEA. The V end lost 7 bases, the J end lost 4 bases, and 13 bases lay between the germline ends. The CDR3 length is 12 residues. The CDR3 region has the DNA TGCAGCGGGGGCCGGATGGGAGAGACCCAGTACTTC. Its protein product is CSGGRMGETQYF.

This clonotype was detected a few times. The chain joins TRBV20-1 to TRBJ1-4; D may be TRBD1 (5 bases). CDR1 and CDR2 from the germline V gene are DFQATT and SNEGSKA (reference sequence). V was shortened by 3 bases and J by 0 bases, with 5 bases between the two germline ends. The CDR3 consists of 13 residues. CDR3 in DNA: TGCAGTGCTAGGACAGCAACTAATGAAAAACTGTTTTTT. Protein product: CSARTATNEKLFF.

This clonotype was counted many times. The chain combines TRBV5-1 with TRBJ2-5, with D possibly matching TRBD1 (5 bases). Trimming pared 0 bases from V and 5 bases from J, leaving 17 bases between. This CDR3 has 16 residues. Germline-derived CDR1 and CDR2 are SGHRS and YFSETQ. CDR3 sequence reads: CASSLEPGWFDETQYF. In nucleotides, the CDR3 is TGCGCCAGCAGCTTGGAGCCAGGGTGGTTTGATGAGACCCAGTACTTC.

The chain's CDR3 is CSARRDSDTQYF. The CDR3 DNA sequence: TGCAGTGCTAGACGGGACTCCGATACGCAGTATTTT. J is TRBJ2-3 and V is TRBV20-1; the D gene is possibly TRBD2 (6 bases). This CDR3 has 12 residues. Trimming cost V 2 bases and J 6 bases, with 9 bases left between them. CDR1 is DFQATT, CDR2 SNEGSKA, per germline (reference sequence).

In this sample, this clonotype turned up many times. V is TRBV5-5 and J is TRBJ2-7; D remains ambiguous. The CDR3 length is 14 residues. In germline, CDR1 is SGHKS, CDR2 YYEKEE (reference sequence). Trimming stripped 4 bases from V and 2 bases from J, with 13 bases between. The CDR3 region is CASSPRPNPYEQYF. CDR3 DNA: TGTGCCAGCAGCCCCAGACCTAACCCCTACGAGCAGTACTTC.

This clonotype was detected ten times or more. The chain has TRBV15 and TRBJ1-1, with D tentatively TRBD1 (5 bases). This CDR3 contains 15 residues. The V end lost 4 bases, the J end lost 1 base, and 13 bases lay between the germline ends. Looked up from germline, CDR1 is LNHNV and CDR2 is YYDKDF (reference sequence). The CDR3 region has the DNA TGTGCCACCAGCACCGGGGACCGTAAGAACACTGAAGCTTTCTTT. Encoded protein: CATSTGDRKNTEAFF.

This clonotype occurred many times. The J gene is TRBJ1-2, the V gene TRBV6-5; the D is unclear. The V gene's germline CDR1 is MNHEY and CDR2 SVGAGI. The CDR3 extends over 14 amino acids. Trimming cost V 7 bases and J 4 bases, with 16 bases left between them. CDR3 sequence: CASTKGVFGYGYTF. The CDR3 nucleotides read TGTGCCAGCACAAAGGGTGTATTTGGCTATGGCTACACCTTC.

This clonotype was seen at least ten times. The V gene is TRBV5-1, the J gene TRBJ2-7, with TRBD1 identical over 7 bases. The CDR3 length is 16 residues. Germline V gene lookup returns CDR1 SGHRS and CDR2 YFSETQ. V lost 4 bases and J lost 2; bases outside the gene matches: 12. CDR3: CASSTAPGQRAYEQYF. DNA for the CDR3: TGCGCCAGCAGCACCGCACCGGGACAGCGAGCCTACGAGCAGTACTTC.

This clonotype showed up just a few times. The chain is built from TRBV5-5 and TRBJ2-1; no reliable D call. Trimming removed 0 bases from V and 9 bases from J, with 10 bases in between. Looked up from germline, CDR1 is SGHKS and CDR2 is YYEKEE (reference sequence). This CDR3 has 13 residues. The CDR3 region is CASSLVPASEQFF. The CDR3 nucleotides are TGTGCCAGCAGCTTGGTTCCGGCCAGTGAGCAGTTCTTC.

At least ten counts were recorded for this clonotype. The chain combines TRBV27 with TRBJ1-2, with D perhaps matching TRBD1 (6 bases). The ends were cut back, 4 bases at V and 4 bases at J, with 13 bases in the middle. The germline V gene has CDR1 MNHEY and CDR2 SMNVEV (reference sequence). The CDR3 is 14 residues long. The CDR3 DNA reads as TGTGCCAGCAGTTACGGCGGACAGCCCTATGGCTACACCTTC. Protein product: CASSYGGQPYGYTF.